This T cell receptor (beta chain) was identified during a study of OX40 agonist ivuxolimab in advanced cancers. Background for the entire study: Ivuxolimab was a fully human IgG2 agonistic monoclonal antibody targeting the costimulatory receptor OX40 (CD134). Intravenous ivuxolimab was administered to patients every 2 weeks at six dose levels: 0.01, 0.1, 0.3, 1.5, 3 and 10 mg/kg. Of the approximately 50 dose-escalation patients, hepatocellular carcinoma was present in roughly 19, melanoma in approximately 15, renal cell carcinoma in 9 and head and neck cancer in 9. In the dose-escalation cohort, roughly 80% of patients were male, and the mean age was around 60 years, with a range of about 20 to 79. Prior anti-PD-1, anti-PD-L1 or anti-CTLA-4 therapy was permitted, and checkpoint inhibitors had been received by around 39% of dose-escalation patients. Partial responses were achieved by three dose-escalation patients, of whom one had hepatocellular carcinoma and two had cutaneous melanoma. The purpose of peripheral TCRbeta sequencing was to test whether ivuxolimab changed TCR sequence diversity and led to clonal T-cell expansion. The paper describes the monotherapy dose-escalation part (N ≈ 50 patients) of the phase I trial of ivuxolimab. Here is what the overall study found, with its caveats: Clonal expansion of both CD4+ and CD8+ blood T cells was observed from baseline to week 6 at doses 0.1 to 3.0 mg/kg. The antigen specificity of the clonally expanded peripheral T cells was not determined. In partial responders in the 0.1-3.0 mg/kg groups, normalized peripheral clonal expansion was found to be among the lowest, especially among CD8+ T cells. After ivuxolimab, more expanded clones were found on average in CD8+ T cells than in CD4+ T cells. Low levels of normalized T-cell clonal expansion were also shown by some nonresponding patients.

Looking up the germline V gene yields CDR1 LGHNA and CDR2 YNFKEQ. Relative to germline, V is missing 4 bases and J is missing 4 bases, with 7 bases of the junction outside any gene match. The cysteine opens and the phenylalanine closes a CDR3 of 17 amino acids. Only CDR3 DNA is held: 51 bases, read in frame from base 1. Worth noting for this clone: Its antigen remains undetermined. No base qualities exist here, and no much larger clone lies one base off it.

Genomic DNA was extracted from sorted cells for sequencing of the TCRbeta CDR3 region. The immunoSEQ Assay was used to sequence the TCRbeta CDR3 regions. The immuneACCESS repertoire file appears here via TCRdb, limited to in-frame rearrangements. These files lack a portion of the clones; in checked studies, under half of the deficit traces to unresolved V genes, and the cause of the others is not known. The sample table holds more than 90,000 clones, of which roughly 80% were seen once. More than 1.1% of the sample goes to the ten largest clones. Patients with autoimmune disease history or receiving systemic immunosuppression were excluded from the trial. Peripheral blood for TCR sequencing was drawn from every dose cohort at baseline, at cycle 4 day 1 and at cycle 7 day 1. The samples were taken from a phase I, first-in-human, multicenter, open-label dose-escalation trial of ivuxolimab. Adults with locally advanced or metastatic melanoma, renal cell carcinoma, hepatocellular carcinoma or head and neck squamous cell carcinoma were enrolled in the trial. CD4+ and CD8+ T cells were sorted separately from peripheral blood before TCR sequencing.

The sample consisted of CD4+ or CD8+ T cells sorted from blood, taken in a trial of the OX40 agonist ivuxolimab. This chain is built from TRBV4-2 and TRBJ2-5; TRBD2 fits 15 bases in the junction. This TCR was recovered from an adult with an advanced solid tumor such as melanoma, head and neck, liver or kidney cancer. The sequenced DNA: TGTGCCAGCAGCCCCTTTCCGGGACTAGCGGGGGGAGAGACCCAGTACTTC. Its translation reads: CASSPFPGLAGGETQYF.